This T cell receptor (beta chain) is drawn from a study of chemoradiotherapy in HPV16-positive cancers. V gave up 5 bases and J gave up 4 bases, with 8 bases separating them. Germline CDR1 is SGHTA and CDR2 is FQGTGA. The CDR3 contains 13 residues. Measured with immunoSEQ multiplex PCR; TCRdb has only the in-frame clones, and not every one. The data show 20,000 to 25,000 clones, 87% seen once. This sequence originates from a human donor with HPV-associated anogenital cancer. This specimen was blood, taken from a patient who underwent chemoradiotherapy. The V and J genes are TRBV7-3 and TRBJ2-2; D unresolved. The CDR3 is CASSPFSTGELFF. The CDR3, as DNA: TGTGCCAGCAGCCCATTCAGCACCGGGGAGCTGTTTTTT.